This entry lists 24 T cell receptor beta chains sequenced from one sample in a study of identical twins. TCRdb re-called the 5' RACE reads with MiXCR, one entry per CDR3 protein. The table includes approximately 210,000 distinct CDR3 sequences, approximately 9% detected once. Sequenced: memory (CD45RO+) T cells sorted from blood. The receptors here all came from a woman under 30 in good health.

Only a few counts were recorded for this clonotype. The CDR3 nucleotides read TGTGCCAGCAGCCGGCACGGGACAATTCTTAACTATGGCTACACCTTC. This sequence encodes CASSRHGTILNYGYTF. The chain links TRBV7-9 to TRBJ1-2; perhaps TRBD1 as D (6 bases). This CDR3 comprises 16 residues. Per germline, CDR1 SEHNR and CDR2 FQNEAQ (reference sequence). Trimming stripped 5 bases from V and 1 base from J, with 17 bases between. Looking up the rest from reference TRBV7-9 and TRBJ1-2 gives the full variable domain: DTGVSQNPRHKITKRGQNVTFRCDPISEHNRLYWYRQTLGQGPEFLTYFQNEAQLEKSRLLSDRFSAERPKGSFSTLEIQRTEQGDSAMYLCASSRHGTILNYGYTFGSGTRLTVV.

The V gene is TRBV20-1, the J gene TRBJ1-1; D gene unclear. Trimming left V 1 base short and J 5 bases short, with 11 bases between. The CDR3 extends over 13 amino acids. Germline CDR1 is DFQATT and CDR2 is SNEGSKA (reference sequence). The DNA for the CDR3 is TGCAGTGCTAGAGCGGGATCTGGGACTGAAGCTTTCTTT. Amino acids: CSARAGSGTEAFF.

This clonotype was counted a few times. The rearrangement links TRBV20-1 to TRBJ2-7; TRBD2 aligns across 14 bases. The CDR3 is 16 amino acids. The V gene end was trimmed by 6 bases and the J gene end by 2 bases; junction bases not matched to a gene: 9. CDR1 is DFQATT and CDR2 is SNEGSKA in the germline V gene (reference sequence). CDR3 sequence: CSAQGTSGSSTYEQYF. In nucleotides, the CDR3 is TGCAGTGCCCAAGGGACTAGCGGGAGTAGCACCTACGAGCAGTACTTC.

This clonotype appeared many times. The chain carries TRBV12-3 or TRBV12-4 and TRBJ1-1, with 10 nucleotides matching TRBD1. Trimming took 6 bases from V and 1 from J; bases not matched to a gene: 2. The CDR3 totals 14 residues. The CDR3 nucleotides are TGTGCCAGCAGCGACAGGGGGCCGAACACTGAAGCTTTCTTT. It translates to CASSDRGPNTEAFF.

The CDR3 spells CASRPASGGSYNEQFF. The CDR3 DNA reads TGTGCCAGCAGGCCAGCTAGCGGCGGCTCCTACAATGAGCAGTTCTTC. The V call is TRBV12-3 or TRBV12-4, the J call TRBJ2-1; 7 bases map to TRBD2. This CDR3 is built from 16 residues. After removal of 6 bases from V and 0 bases from J, the junction contained 8 bases not matched to a gene.

The rearrangement uses TRBV18 and TRBJ2-7, with 9 bases matching TRBD2. The CDR3 extends over 15 amino acids. Trimming cost V 3 bases and J 2 bases; bases outside gene matches: 5. In germline, CDR1 is KGHSH, CDR2 LQKENI. CDR3 sequence: CASSPSTSGTYEQYF. CDR3 in DNA: TGTGCCAGCTCACCTTCGACTAGCGGAACCTACGAGCAGTACTTC.

The V and J genes are TRBV3-1 and TRBJ2-7; the match to TRBD2 covers 7 bases. The CDR3 consists of 15 residues. V was clipped by 6 bases and J by 5 bases; unmatched bases: 13. Germline V gene sequence: CDR1 LGHDT, CDR2 YNNKEL (reference sequence). DNA of the CDR3: TGTGCCAGCAGTCGCGGACTAGGCGGCCCCAACGAGCAGTACTTC. Its translation: CASSRGLGGPNEQYF.

This clonotype was seen more than once but under ten times. The chain has TRBV12-3 or TRBV12-4 and TRBJ2-7; TRBD2 might be the D (5 bases). Trimming shortened V by 3 bases and J by 6 bases, and 12 bases separated the two germline ends. The CDR3 loop spans 13 amino acids. Here the CDR3 DNA reads TGTGCCAGCAGTTTGGACTGGCAAGGCGAGCAGTACTTC. Translation gives CASSLDWQGEQYF.

The gene calls are TRBV12-3 or TRBV12-4 and TRBJ1-5; D possibly corresponds to TRBD1 (6 bases). The CDR3 extends over 15 amino acids. V was shortened by 6 bases and J by 1 base, with 13 bases between the two germline ends. The CDR3 region has the DNA TGTGCCAGCAGCCTCAGGGGTGGGAGCAATCAGCCCCAGCATTTT. Residues: CASSLRGGSNQPQHF.

Only a few counts were recorded for this clonotype. The chain links TRBV7-9 to TRBJ2-5; D is possibly TRBD2 (5 bases). The CDR3 loop spans 12 amino acids. CDR1 is SEHNR, CDR2 FQNEAQ, per germline (reference sequence). Trimming shortened V by 0 bases and J by 8 bases, and 7 bases separated the two germline ends. For the CDR3, the DNA is TGTGCCAGCAGCTTAGCTGGAGGTACCCAGTACTTC. This sequence encodes CASSLAGGTQYF.

This clonotype occurred a few times. The rearrangement uses TRBV6-5 and TRBJ1-3; D remains unclear. The CDR3 length is 18 residues. Germline values: CDR1 MNHEY, CDR2 SVGAGI. Trimming took off 2 bases at V and 3 bases at J, with 20 bases between the two ends. DNA for the CDR3: TGTGCCAGCAGTTACAAATACAAGTTCACTACTGGTGGAAACACCATATATTTT. Translating it yields CASSYKYKFTTGGNTIYF.

This clonotype was found a few times. The rearrangement uses TRBV14 and TRBJ2-2; 8 positions agree with TRBD1. The CDR3 loop spans 15 amino acids. V lost 4 bases and J lost 6; bases outside the gene matches: 7. Germline V lookup: CDR1 SGHDN, CDR2 FVKESK. CDR3 in amino acids: CASSLRTGRSGELFF. CDR3 bases: TGTGCCAGCAGCCTACGGACAGGGAGGTCCGGGGAGCTGTTTTTT. Based on the CDR3 plus reference TRBV14 and TRBJ2-2, the full variable domain is EAGVTQFPSHSVIEKGQTVTLRCDPISGHDNLYWYRRVMGKEIKFLLHFVKESKQDESGMPNNRFLAERTGGTYSTLKVQPAELEDSGVYFCASSLRTGRSGELFFGEGSRLTVL.

J is TRBJ2-3 and V is TRBV25-1; D not resolved. Trimming pared 3 bases from V and 2 bases from J, leaving 15 bases between. The germline CDR1 and CDR2 sequences are MGHDK and SYGVNS. The CDR3 covers 16 residues. CDR3 loop: CASSESYLGYTDTQYF. Here the CDR3 DNA reads TGTGCCAGCAGTGAGAGTTACCTCGGTTACACAGATACGCAGTATTTT.

This clonotype appeared a few times. The V call is TRBV7-2, the J call TRBJ2-1, with 9 bases aligning to TRBD2. This CDR3 has 16 residues. The V and J ends lost 2 bases and 4 bases, in that order; junction bases with no gene match: 6. CDR1 is SGHTA and CDR2 is FQGNSA in the germline V gene. CDR3 region: CASSLHGGGGYNEQFF. The CDR3 nucleotides read TGTGCCAGCAGCTTACACGGCGGGGGGGGGTACAATGAGCAGTTCTTC.

This clonotype was picked up many times. The V gene is TRBV12-3 or TRBV12-4, the J gene TRBJ2-5; TRBD2 agrees at 9 bases. The CDR3 extends over 14 amino acids. V lost 7 bases to trimming and J lost 0 bases; unmatched junction nucleotides: 3. CDR3 coding DNA: TGTGCCAGCACATTAGCGGGGGACCAAGAGACCCAGTACTTC. It encodes CASTLAGDQETQYF.

V and J are TRBV5-1 and TRBJ2-7, with 12 bases aligning to TRBD1. This CDR3 spans 17 amino acids. J was trimmed by 7 bases and V by 0 bases; bases with no gene match: 11. Germline values: CDR1 SGHRS, CDR2 YFSETQ. The CDR3: CASSLEPTGTGGLEQYF. CDR3 coding DNA: TGCGCCAGCAGCTTGGAACCTACCGGGACAGGGGGCTTGGAGCAGTACTTC.

This clonotype has only a few counts. The chain couples TRBV20-1 to TRBJ1-2; no firm D call. Between the trimmed V and J ends, which lost 5 bases and 4 bases, there was a span of 14 bases. CDR3 length: 13 amino acids. Germline CDR1 and CDR2: DFQATT and SNEGSKA (reference sequence). The DNA for the CDR3 is TGCAGTGCTCCCGACCGAGATCCCTATGGCTACACCTTC. It specifies CSAPDRDPYGYTF.

The table lists this clonotype with many counts. This chain uses TRBV9 with TRBJ2-1; 9 bases match TRBD2. CDR3 length: 16 amino acids. Per germline, CDR1 SGDLS and CDR2 YYNGEE. V lost 2 bases to trimming and J lost 3 bases; unmatched junction nucleotides: 6. CDR3 bases: TGTGCCAGCAGCGTCGCCGGACTAGCGTTCTACAATGAGCAGTTCTTC. Translation gives CASSVAGLAFYNEQFF.

The sample holds many counts of this clonotype. The chain couples TRBV11-3 to TRBJ2-2, with TRBD1 matching 9 bases. Germline CDR1 SGHNT, CDR2 YENEEA. V trimming: 1 base; J trimming: 8 bases; junction bases outside the gene matches: 11. The CDR3 is made up of 17 amino acids. CDR3 sequence (DNA): TGTGCCAGCAGCTTAGGGCGAGGACAGGGGCGACCGGGGGAGCTGTTTTTT. Translating it yields CASSLGRGQGRPGELFF.

This clonotype was counted at least ten times. The chain couples TRBV12-3 or TRBV12-4 to TRBJ1-5; tentative D call: TRBD1 (6 bases). V was trimmed by 6 bases and J by 5 bases, leaving 17 bases between them. The CDR3 sequence is 15 residues long. The CDR3 here is CASSRTGSGYQPQHF. CDR3 nucleotide sequence: TGTGCCAGCAGCAGAACAGGGTCCGGCTATCAGCCCCAGCATTTT.

V and J are TRBV2 and TRBJ1-1; the D gene is possibly TRBD1 (5 bases). This CDR3 spans 14 amino acids. With 11 bases removed from V and 2 bases from J, the gap between germline ends came to 18 bases. The V gene's germline CDR1 is SNHLY and CDR2 FYNNEI. CDR3 DNA: TGTGCCGGGACGGGTGCAGGCGCTAACACTGAAGCTTTCTTT. As protein: CAGTGAGANTEAFF. Supplemented by reference TRBV2 and TRBJ1-1, the full variable domain reads EPEVTQTPSHQVTQMGQEVILRCVPISNHLYFYWYRQILGQKVEFLVSFYNNEISEKSEIFDDQFSVERPDGSNFTLKIRSTKLEDSAMYFCAGTGAGANTEAFFGQGTRLTVV.

The J gene is TRBJ2-3, the V gene TRBV20-1; D call uncertain. Germline V gives CDR1 DFQATT, CDR2 SNEGSKA (reference sequence). This CDR3 spans 13 amino acids. With 6 bases removed from V and 2 bases from J, the gap between germline ends came to 12 bases. CDR3 sequence reads: CSAITTYTDTQYF. The CDR3 coding sequence is TGCAGTGCAATTACTACCTACACAGATACGCAGTATTTT.

This clonotype was found a few times. A read error may be the cause here, since a much bigger clone is one base away. The J gene is TRBJ2-4, the V gene TRBV20-1, with a possible D match to TRBD1 (6 bases). Germline V CDR1 and CDR2: DFQATT, SNEGSKA (reference sequence). The CDR3 has 12 amino acids. The CDR3 nucleotides read TGCGGTGCTAGGGGGTCCAAAAACATTCAGTACTTC. Protein product: CGARGSKNIQYF.

There are a few counts of this clonotype. V is TRBV9 and J is TRBJ2-1, with a weak D call TRBD2 (7 bases). There are 16 residues in the CDR3. CDR1 is SGDLS, CDR2 YYNGEE, per germline. Trimming cost V 2 bases and J 5 bases, with 17 bases left between them. The CDR3 region has the DNA TGTGCCAGCAGCGTCCACGGGGGGCCACCGAACAATGAGCAGTTCTTC. Protein sequence: CASSVHGGPPNNEQFF.